Given below is one TCR beta chain in context. Its specificity is unknown. TCRdb independently ran MiXCR on the reads; one entry per CDR3 protein. In the table there are about 69,000 distinct CDR3 sequences, around 27% of which are singletons. This sample is part of a study of T cell repertoires in cytomegalovirus infection. Study background: Public TCR beta signature analysis indicated the presence of both CMV infection and matching HLA type.

V shed 7 bases and J 5 bases; nucleotides not matched to a gene: 10. This CDR3 is 13 amino acids long. The germline V gene has CDR1 SQVTM and CDR2 ANQGSEA. Study outcomes and limitations: Within the response measured ex vivo, HLA-C-restricted CMV-specific TCR beta clonotypes were dominant.

The rearrangement uses TRBV29-1 and TRBJ1-1, with TRBD1 matching 7 bases. This TCR was sampled from a human donor in good health (CMV status not recorded). Some clones in this sample may be carry-over from other donors' samples. Sample: CD8+ T cells from cultured PBMCs, taken from culture after CMV antigen stimulation. DNA of the CDR3: TGCAGCGACCCGGGACAGAGAAATACTGAAGCTTTCTTT. It is translated as CSDPGQRNTEAFF. The full variable domain, in which reference TRBV29-1 and TRBJ1-1 provide the parts outside the CDR3, is SAVISQKPSRDICQRGTSLTIQCQVDSQVTMMFWYRQQPGQSLTLIATANQGSEATYESGFVIDKFPISRPNLTFSTLTVSNMSPEDSSIYLCSDPGQRNTEAFFGQGTRLTVV.